Presented here are 18 T cell receptor beta chains from one specimen sequenced in a study of T-cell memory formation after mild COVID-19. A single record per CDR3 protein comes from TCRdb applying MiXCR to the 5' RACE reads. The sample contains 200,000 or so distinct CDR3 sequences, 18% of which appear only once. Sequencing input: PBMCs or a T cell subset sorted from them (not recorded which). These receptors originate from an adult woman who had mild COVID-19 (a few samples of this study predate the infection). Cell type and time point are not known.

This chain joins TRBV5-1 and TRBJ1-3, with D perhaps matching TRBD1 (6 bases). Germline values: CDR1 SGHRS, CDR2 YFSETQ. The CDR3 sequence is 14 residues long. Trimming shortened V by 1 base and J by 2 bases, and 7 bases separated the two germline ends. The CDR3 sequence is CASSLWDTGNTIYF. In DNA, the CDR3 is TGCGCCAGCAGCTTGTGGGACACTGGAAACACCATATATTTT.

The V gene is TRBV12-3 or TRBV12-4, the J gene TRBJ2-5, with TRBD2 matching over 9 bases. The CDR3 runs to 17 residues. After removal of 3 bases from V and 5 bases from J, the junction contained 13 bases not matched to a gene. CDR3: CASSFRVLAGVAETQYF. In nucleotides, the CDR3 is TGTGCCAGCAGTTTTCGGGTGTTAGCGGGAGTGGCGGAGACCCAGTACTTC.

This clonotype turned up a few times. This chain joins TRBV3-1 and TRBJ2-7; TRBD2 is a possible D gene (6 bases). The germline V gene encodes CDR1 LGHDT and CDR2 YNNKEL (reference sequence). This CDR3 contains 15 residues. Trimming cost V 1 base and J 3 bases, with 13 bases left between them. DNA for the CDR3: TGTGCCAGCAGCCAAGGCCCAGGGAGGATCTACGAGCAGTACTTC. Its translation is CASSQGPGRIYEQYF.

This clonotype was picked up a small number of times. This chain connects TRBV2 to TRBJ2-7; the D gene is possibly TRBD2 (6 bases). From germline, CDR1 is SNHLY and CDR2 FYNNEI. V was pared by 8 bases and J by 4 bases, with 24 bases between. This CDR3 has 16 residues. CDR3 sequence: CASEYFPQGLTYEQYF. CDR3 nucleotides: TGTGCCAGCGAGTACTTCCCCCAGGGACTCACGTACGAGCAGTACTTC.

The chain carries TRBV20-1 and TRBJ1-1; D unresolved. The CDR3 contains 14 residues. The germline V gene encodes CDR1 DFQATT and CDR2 SNEGSKA (reference sequence). Trimming shortened V by 3 bases and J by 6 bases, and 17 bases separated the two germline ends. This CDR3 is CSASEIKFNAEAFF. The DNA of the CDR3 is TGCAGTGCTAGTGAAATAAAGTTCAACGCTGAAGCTTTCTTT.

This clonotype showed up just a few times. The chain has TRBV18 and TRBJ2-6; a possible D gene is TRBD1 (5 bases). The CDR3 is 16 amino acids. The ends were cut back, 2 bases at V and 0 bases at J, with 8 bases in the middle. Per the germline V gene, CDR1 is KGHSH and CDR2 is LQKENI. CDR3 in amino acids: CASSPTDTSGANVLTF. CDR3 sequence (DNA): TGTGCCAGCTCACCAACGGACACCTCTGGGGCCAACGTCCTGACTTTC.

The chain is built from TRBV5-1 and TRBJ2-1; tentatively, D is TRBD2 (6 bases). The ends were cut back, 7 bases at V and 12 bases at J, with 14 bases in the middle. Looked up from germline, CDR1 is SGHRS and CDR2 is YFSETQ. CDR3 length: 11 residues. CDR3 coding DNA: TGCGCCAGCTCGGGGGAAACCAGGCAGTTCTTC. It yields the protein CASSGETRQFF.

This clonotype has a handful of counts. The genes are TRBV7-2 and TRBJ1-4; TRBD1 matches at 10 bases. V was pared by 5 bases and J by 8 bases, with 5 bases of the junction left unmatched. The CDR3 has 14 amino acids. CDR1 and CDR2 (germline): SGHTA, FQGNSA. CDR3 nucleotides: TGTGCCAGCAGCCAGGACAGGGGGAAAGAAAAACTGTTTTTT. Translation gives CASSQDRGKEKLFF.

The rearrangement joins TRBV12-3 or TRBV12-4 to TRBJ1-3; possible D gene TRBD1, 6 bases. The CDR3 is 15 amino acids. Trimming removed 5 bases at V and 0 bases at J, with 11 bases between. The CDR3 region has the DNA TGTGCCAGCAGTAACAGGGCCGGCTCTGGAAACACCATATATTTT. Protein sequence: CASSNRAGSGNTIYF.

The J gene is TRBJ2-7, the V gene TRBV6-2 or TRBV6-3, with unresolved D. Between the trimmed V and J ends, which lost 4 bases and 3 bases, there was a span of 7 bases. Germline lookup yields CDR1 MNHEY and CDR2 SVGEGT. CDR3 length equals 12 residues. The CDR3 spells CASSSAYYEQYF. In DNA form, the CDR3 reads TGTGCCAGCAGTTCTGCCTACTACGAGCAGTACTTC.

This chain joins TRBV5-1 and TRBJ2-7; TRBD1 matches 9 bases. The CDR3 is 18 amino acids. Germline V gene sequence: CDR1 SGHRS, CDR2 YFSETQ. Trimming at V came to 4 bases and at J to 4 bases, leaving 18 bases not matched to a gene. CDR3 residues: CASSLLVSPTGGVYEQYF. In DNA, the CDR3 is TGCGCCAGCAGCCTACTTGTTTCCCCGACAGGGGGAGTTTACGAGCAGTACTTC.

This chain links TRBV19 with TRBJ1-2; tentative D call: TRBD1 (5 bases). Trimming removed 4 bases at V and 5 bases at J, with 11 bases between. Germline V gene data show CDR1 as LNHDA and CDR2 as SQIVND (reference sequence). CDR3 size: 13 residues. Here the CDR3 reads CASSRTGPYGYTF. Written as DNA, the CDR3 is TGTGCCAGTAGTAGAACGGGGCCGTATGGCTACACCTTC.

The chain joins TRBV4-2 to TRBJ2-3; D may correspond to TRBD1 or TRBD2 (6 bases each). CDR3 size: 14 residues. V was shortened by 2 bases and J by 6 bases, with 12 bases between the two germline ends. Germline CDR1 LGHNA, CDR2 YNFKEQ. The CDR3 protein is CASSQRGAGDTQYF. The CDR3 DNA follows: TGTGCCAGCAGCCAAAGGGGGGCCGGGGATACGCAGTATTTT.

The chain joins TRBV6-6 to TRBJ2-5, with 11 bases identical to TRBD2. V trimming: 5 bases; J trimming: 1 base; junction bases outside the gene matches: 6. The CDR3 has 16 residues. Germline CDR1 MNHNY, CDR2 SVGAGI (reference sequence). The CDR3: CASSRSGTSGQETQYF. CDR3 sequence (DNA): TGTGCCAGCAGTCGCAGCGGGACTAGCGGCCAAGAGACCCAGTACTTC.

The rearrangement uses TRBV18 and TRBJ2-6; D gene uncertain. Germline CDR1 KGHSH, CDR2 LQKENI. The V end was cut by 3 bases, the J end by 0 bases, with 3 bases between. This CDR3 contains 14 residues. The CDR3: CASSPDSGANVLTF. The CDR3 region has the DNA TGTGCCAGCTCACCGGACTCTGGGGCCAACGTCCTGACTTTC.

This clonotype was detected only a few times. The CDR3 DNA reads TGTGCCAGCAGTGGGGGAGTCTATGGCTACACCTTC. Its translation is CASSGGVYGYTF. V usage is TRBV6-6 and J usage is TRBJ1-2; possible D gene TRBD1, 5 bases. Per the germline V gene, CDR1 is MNHNY and CDR2 is SVGAGI (reference sequence). Trimming stripped 5 bases from V and 4 bases from J, with 8 bases between. The CDR3 spans 12 residues.

This clonotype was picked up a small number of times. The genes are TRBV4-3 and TRBJ1-1; D is unclear. Germline CDR1 is LGHNA and CDR2 is YSLEER. The CDR3 spans 14 residues. V shed 0 bases and J shed 5 bases, with 10 bases lying between them. The CDR3: CASSQETRITEAFF. Here the CDR3 DNA reads TGCGCCAGCAGCCAAGAAACCCGGATAACTGAAGCTTTCTTT.

This clonotype has only a few counts. The rearrangement uses TRBV12-3 or TRBV12-4 and TRBJ2-5, with D maybe TRBD2 (6 bases). Trimming left V 4 bases short and J 3 bases short, with 12 bases between. The CDR3 contains 14 residues. In nucleotides, the CDR3 is TGTGCCAGCAGTTCCGGGACTTTGAAAGAGACCCAGTACTTC. It specifies CASSSGTLKETQYF.